The 18 T cell receptor beta chains reported below all come from one sample, sequenced in a study of blood T cell repertoires in COVID-19. TCRdb's copy holds only in-frame clones and misses some; the assay was immunoSEQ multiplex PCR. The data contain tens of thousands of clones, approximately 80% of them seen just once; the ten biggest clones take up approximately 20%. The sequenced sample consisted of peripheral blood. The source is a man aged 30-40 years with COVID-19, enrolled during active disease.

The chain couples TRBV5-1 to TRBJ1-1; no firm D call. In germline, CDR1 is SGHRS, CDR2 YFSETQ. This CDR3 contains 18 residues. V was trimmed by 0 bases and J by 0 bases, leaving 18 bases between them. The CDR3 region has the DNA TGCGCCAGCAGCTTGGGGTCTCGAGGCGCCCGGTTGAACACTGAAGCTTTCTTT. As protein: CASSLGSRGARLNTEAFF.

V and J are TRBV7-8 and TRBJ2-7; the match to TRBD2 covers 11 bases. The CDR3 covers 15 residues. Germline values: CDR1 SGHVS, CDR2 FQNEAQ. Trimming took 0 bases from V and 8 from J; bases not matched to a gene: 6. This CDR3 is CASSLAQLAGAKQYF. Written as DNA, the CDR3 is TGTGCCAGCAGCTTAGCGCAACTAGCGGGAGCTAAGCAGTACTTC.

The J gene is TRBJ2-2, the V gene TRBV5-4, with a possible D match to TRBD1 (6 bases). CDR1 and CDR2 from the germline V gene are SGHNT and YYREEE (reference sequence). This CDR3 region has 14 residues. The V gene lost 1 base and the J gene lost 6 bases, with 10 bases spanning the gap. The chain's CDR3 is CASSLTGFAGELFF. The DNA of the CDR3 is TGTGCCAGCAGCTTGACAGGGTTTGCCGGGGAGCTGTTTTTT.

V gene TRBV13 combines with J gene TRBJ2-1; 8 bases map to TRBD1. This CDR3 comprises 13 residues. With 5 bases clipped from V and 7 bases from J, the junction kept 4 bases outside the gene matches. The germline V gene has CDR1 PRHDT and CDR2 FYEKMQ (reference sequence). The CDR3 here is CASSPRTGNEQFF. CDR3 in DNA: TGTGCCAGCAGCCCCCGGACAGGGAATGAGCAGTTCTTC.

The rearrangement uses TRBV19 and TRBJ2-2; D might be TRBD2 (6 bases). The CDR3 spans 15 residues. From germline, CDR1 is LNHDA and CDR2 SQIVND (reference sequence). Trimming removed 7 bases at V and 5 bases at J, with 17 bases between. The CDR3 sequence is CASTPGGWGTGELFF. DNA for the CDR3: TGTGCCAGTACCCCCGGAGGGTGGGGGACCGGGGAGCTGTTTTTT.

A remark on this clone: An end of the junction does not agree with germline; a read error may underlie this. V gene TRBV5-6 combines with J gene TRBJ1-3; no definite D call. This CDR3 comprises 13 residues. The germline CDR1 and CDR2 sequences are SGHDT and YYEEEE. CDR3 amino acids: CAGSLGTGNTIYF. The DNA of the CDR3 is TGTGCCGGCAGCTTGGGTACTGGAAACACCATATATTTT.

A single count supports this clone. The chain joins TRBV28 to TRBJ2-7; weak D call: TRBD1 (6 bases). This CDR3 region has 13 residues. From germline, CDR1 is MDHEN and CDR2 SYDVKM. V was trimmed by 3 bases and J by 0 bases, leaving 6 bases between them. CDR3 amino acids: CASSFRGSYEQYF. For the CDR3, the DNA is TGTGCCAGCAGTTTCAGGGGCTCCTACGAGCAGTACTTC.

This chain links TRBV28 with TRBJ2-1; 7 bases map to TRBD1. V was clipped by 4 bases and J by 0 bases; unmatched bases: 15. Germline V gene sequence: CDR1 MDHEN, CDR2 SYDVKM. There are 19 residues in the CDR3. This CDR3 is CASSSPIDRQGHSYNEQFF. The DNA of the CDR3 is TGTGCCAGCAGTTCTCCTATCGACAGACAGGGCCACTCCTACAATGAGCAGTTCTTC. The variable domain in full, with the rest retrieved from reference TRBV28 and TRBJ2-1, is DVKVTQSSRYLVKRTGEKVFLECVQDMDHENMFWYRQDPGLGLRLIYFSYDVKMKEKGDIPEGYSVSREKKERFSLILESASTNQTSMYLCASSSPIDRQGHSYNEQFFGPGTRLTVL.

The chain joins TRBV3-1 (or the pseudogene TRBV3-2) to TRBJ2-1; 7 bases line up with TRBD2. Unmatched junction bases numbered 4, after V lost 0 bases and J lost 2 bases. Germline-derived CDR1 and CDR2 are LGHDT and YNNKEL (reference sequence). This CDR3 is 16 amino acids long. CDR3 nucleotide sequence: TGTGCCAGCAGCCAAGATCCAGCGGGGCCCTACAATGAGCAGTTCTTC. As protein: CASSQDPAGPYNEQFF.

This clone is categorized as medium-sized (0.01 to 0.1%). The chain carries TRBV5-1 and TRBJ1-1, with 7 bases that match TRBD1. Trimming took 4 bases from V and 6 from J; bases not matched to a gene: 6. This CDR3 region has 13 residues. Germline V gene data show CDR1 as SGHRS and CDR2 as YFSETQ. For the CDR3, the DNA is TGCGCCAGCAGCGGGCAGGGGGTAGCTGAAGCTTTCTTT. Translated, it gives CASSGQGVAEAFF.

The chain is built from TRBV19 and TRBJ2-7, with a weak D call TRBD1 (6 bases). V was trimmed by 4 bases and J by 1 base, leaving 14 bases between them. The germline V gene has CDR1 LNHDA and CDR2 SQIVND (reference sequence). CDR3 length: 15 residues. This CDR3 reads CASSRGDRSSYEQYF. CDR3 DNA sequence: TGTGCCAGTAGTAGGGGCGACAGGAGTTCCTACGAGCAGTACTTC.

The rearrangement uses TRBV2 and TRBJ2-5, with a tentative D call TRBD1 (5 bases). This CDR3 is 13 amino acids long. Germline CDR1 SNHLY, CDR2 FYNNEI. The V and J ends lost 6 bases and 4 bases respectively, with 12 bases between them. CDR3 protein: CASRGLGVETQYF. The CDR3 nucleotides read TGTGCCAGCAGAGGCCTAGGGGTAGAGACCCAGTACTTC.

V gene TRBV7-6 combines with J gene TRBJ1-3; 7 nucleotides line up with TRBD1. This CDR3 contains 14 residues. The trim removed 2 bases at V and 7 bases at J, leaving 5 bases unmatched. CDR1 is SGHVS and CDR2 is FNYEAQ in the germline V gene. Here the CDR3 DNA reads TGTGCCAGCAGCTTAAGACAGGGTAGCAACACCATATATTTT. Translated: CASSLRQGSNTIYF.

The CDR3 DNA sequence: TGCGCCAGCAGTCTAGGCCGGGACTATAACACCGGGGAGCTGTTTTTT. Amino acids: CASSLGRDYNTGELFF. The J gene is TRBJ2-2, the V gene TRBV10-1; 7 bases fit TRBD2. V gave up 5 bases and J gave up 2 bases; unmatched junction bases: 8. Germline CDR1 WNHNN, CDR2 SYGVQD (reference sequence). The CDR3 consists of 16 residues.

The V call is TRBV9, the J call TRBJ2-1, with 11 bases fitting TRBD2. Unmatched junction bases numbered 10, after V lost 3 bases and J lost 5 bases. Germline loops: CDR1 SGDLS, CDR2 YYNGEE. The CDR3 loop spans 17 amino acids. CDR3 protein: CASSGLIAGGPHNEQFF. For the CDR3, the DNA is TGTGCCAGCAGCGGGTTGATAGCGGGGGGGCCTCACAATGAGCAGTTCTTC.

Points on this clone: This sample also contains other DNA sequences that code for the same CDR3. The chain has TRBV5-1 and TRBJ2-3; D unresolved. The CDR3 has 15 amino acids. Germline V CDR1 and CDR2: SGHRS, YFSETQ. Between the trimmed V and J ends, which lost 0 bases and 2 bases, there was a span of 10 bases. The CDR3 DNA sequence: TGCGCCAGCAGCTTGGCCGGTGATTACACAGATACGCAGTATTTT. Amino acid sequence: CASSLAGDYTDTQYF.

The chain uses TRBV4-1 and TRBJ2-2; D is ambiguous. The germline V and J ends were trimmed by 0 bases and 2 bases, with 16 bases remaining between them. CDR3 length equals 18 residues. The V gene's germline CDR1 is MGHRA and CDR2 YSYEKL. This chain's CDR3 is CASSQDPITAINTGELFF. The CDR3 bases are TGCGCCAGCAGCCAAGATCCTATAACAGCCATAAACACCGGGGAGCTGTTTTTT.

The genes are TRBV7-9 and TRBJ2-6; D remains unclear. The V and J ends lost 2 bases and 5 bases respectively, with 13 bases between them. The CDR3 is 16 amino acids. The germline V gene has CDR1 SEHNR and CDR2 FQNEAQ (reference sequence). CDR3 region: CASSLMAPSRANVLTF. CDR3 nucleotides: TGTGCCAGCAGCTTAATGGCTCCGTCTCGGGCCAACGTCCTGACTTTC. Drawing the rest from reference TRBV7-9 and TRBJ2-6, the complete variable domain is DTGVSQNPRHKITKRGQNVTFRCDPISEHNRLYWYRQTLGQGPEFLTYFQNEAQLEKSRLLSDRFSAERPKGSFSTLEIQRTEQGDSAMYLCASSLMAPSRANVLTFGAGSRLTVL.